The rows below give T cell receptor beta chains drawn from one sample of a study of metastatic and nonmetastatic thyroid tumors. TCRdb reassembled clones from the PCR reads with MiXCR. The profile shows about 28,000 clones, roughly 16% of them singletons. What was sequenced was blood. The source of these receptors is a female donor with papillary thyroid cancer or a benign thyroid nodule (not recorded which). Some clones in this sample may be carry-over from other donors' samples. Both conserved end residues are part of each CDR3. Each record gives: CDR3 length, D gene, V gene, J gene, clone size, CDR3 DNA, CDR3 protein. The D gene is left open where the match is weak. Size tells how often a clone was seen (once, few, many) or the class of an expanded clone, and some rows leave it out.

11	.	TRBV24-1	TRBJ1-1	.	TGTGCCACCGAGGAGGGGACTTTAGCTTTCTTT	CATEEGTLAFF
13	.	TRBV6-1	TRBJ2-7	many	TGTGCCAGCAGACTCGGGCCAATGTACGAGCAGTACTTC	CASRLGPMYEQYF
16	.	TRBV14	TRBJ2-2	many	TGTGCCAGCAGCCAAGTCGGGGGCCCGGGGGGAAGGGAGCTGTTTTTT	CASSQVGGPGGRELFF
14	.	TRBV12-3/TRBV12-4	TRBJ1-1	few	TGTGCCAGCAGTTCTCCGGACGGGCACACTGAAGCTTTCTTT	CASSSPDGHTEAFF
15	.	TRBV5-1	TRBJ2-7	many	TGCGCCAGCAGCTTGGGGGACGGAACTACCTACGAGCAGTACTTC	CASSLGDGTTYEQYF
14	.	TRBV5-1	TRBJ1-4	.	TGCGCCAGCAGCTTGGAAGCAGGGAAAGAAAAACTGTTTTTT	CASSLEAGKEKLFF
12	TRBD1	TRBV12-3/TRBV12-4	TRBJ2-2	medium-sized	TGTGCCAGCCACAGGGGCGCCGGGGAGCTGTTTTTT	CASHRGAGELFF
14	.	TRBV28	TRBJ2-5	medium-sized	TGTGCCAGCAGCCCATACCCAGATCAAGAGACCCAGTACTTC	CASSPYPDQETQYF
15	.	TRBV19	TRBJ2-2	.	TGTGCCAGTACCCCCGTGGCAGGGGAGGCCGGGGAGCTGTTTTTT	CASTPVAGEAGELFF
15	TRBD2	TRBV20-1	TRBJ2-7	.	TGTAGTGCTAGGAAGCAAACTAGCGGGAGAGACGAGCAGTACTTC	CSARKQTSGRDEQYF
14	.	TRBV12-5	TRBJ1-2	medium-sized	TGTGCTAGTGGTTTGGTACCCGGGCTCGGGGGCTACACCTTC	CASGLVPGLGGYTF
21	.	TRBV5-1	TRBJ2-6	.	TGCGCCAGCAGCTTGGTACCGAATCTTGGGACCACCAGCTCTGGGGCCAACGTCCTGACTTTC	CASSLVPNLGTTSSGANVLTF
16	TRBD1	TRBV5-1	TRBJ2-1	many	TGCGCCAGCAGCTTGGGAACAGGGGGCTCCTACAATGAGCAGTTCTTC	CASSLGTGGSYNEQFF
13	.	TRBV11-2	TRBJ2-5	many	TGTGCCAGCAGCTTAGAAAATTCAGGGACCCAGTACTTC	CASSLENSGTQYF
12	.	TRBV20-1	TRBJ2-1	.	TGCAGTGCTAGCGCAAACCAGGGGGAGCAGTTCTTC	CSASANQGEQFF
16	TRBD1	TRBV6-6	TRBJ1-6	few	TGTGCCAGCAGTTACGGGGGACAGAGCTATAATTCACCCCTCCACTTT	CASSYGGQSYNSPLHF
15	.	TRBV2	TRBJ2-6	few	TGTGCCAGCAGTGAAGCCGCCTCTGGGGCCAACGTCCTGACTTTC	CASSEAASGANVLTF
13	.	TRBV12-3/TRBV12-4	TRBJ2-7	medium-sized	TGTGCCAGCAGTTTCGTAGGTCCCTACGAGCAGTACTTC	CASSFVGPYEQYF
14	TRBD1	TRBV6-5	TRBJ1-5	few	TGTGCCAGCAGTTCGAACAGGGGTAATCAGCCCCAGCATTTT	CASSSNRGNQPQHF
19	TRBD1	TRBV10-3	TRBJ1-5	.	TGTGCCATCTCGCCATGGACCGGGACAGGTGGTTATAGCAATCAGCCCCAGCATTTT	CAISPWTGTGGYSNQPQHF
13	.	TRBV30	TRBJ1-4	many	TGTGCCTCCTCCGGGACCTTTAATGAAAAACTGTTTTTT	CASSGTFNEKLFF
15	.	TRBV5-8	TRBJ1-3	many	TGTGCCAGCAGCTTGGCCCTGGGTACTGGAAACACCATATATTTT	CASSLALGTGNTIYF
15	TRBD2	TRBV7-7	TRBJ2-5	many	TGTGCCAGCAGCTCTCGGACTAGCGGCCAAGAGACCCAGTACTTC	CASSSRTSGQETQYF
15	.	TRBV6-5	TRBJ2-7	.	TGTGCCAGCAGTTACTATTCCGTGGTAAACTACGAGCAGTACTTC	CASSYYSVVNYEQYF
15	TRBD2	TRBV12-3/TRBV12-4	TRBJ2-2	medium-sized	TGTGCCAGCAGTTTTTCTAGCGGGGGCACCGGGGAGCTGTTTTTT	CASSFSSGGTGELFF
11	.	TRBV6-9	TRBJ2-1	.	TGTGCCAGCAGTTATTTCAATGAGCAGTTCTTC	CASSYFNEQFF
17	TRBD2	TRBV5-4	TRBJ2-3	many	TGTGCCAGCAGCTTGGCCGGCACTAGCGGGCCCACAGATACGCAGTATTTT	CASSLAGTSGPTDTQYF
19	TRBD2	TRBV15	TRBJ2-3	few	TGTGCCACCAGCAGTTTTGAGCCCCGGCCTAGCGGGAGCACAGATACGCAGTATTTT	CATSSFEPRPSGSTDTQYF
12	.	TRBV3-1	TRBJ2-1	many	TGTGCCAGCAGCCAAGGAGGGGGGGAGCAGTTCTTC	CASSQGGGEQFF
15	TRBD1	TRBV6-1	TRBJ2-1	medium-sized	TGTGCCAGCAGTACGGGACAGGGGTTCGGGAATGAGCAGTTCTTC	CASSTGQGFGNEQFF
14	.	TRBV4-1	TRBJ2-7	many	TGCGCCAGCAGCGGTCCAGGACGGTCCTACGAGCAGTACTTC	CASSGPGRSYEQYF
12	.	TRBV10-3	TRBJ1-1	.	TGTGCGATCAGGGGTGGGGTGGCTGAAGCTTTCTTT	CAIRGGVAEAFF
16	.	TRBV3-1	TRBJ2-7	many	TGTGCCAGCAGCCAGACCCGAGGGACTTCTCACTACGAGCAGTACTTC	CASSQTRGTSHYEQYF
14	TRBD1	TRBV6-1	TRBJ1-6	few	TGTGCCAGCAGTCCCGGGACAGGGACTTCACCCCTCCACTTT	CASSPGTGTSPLHF
15	.	TRBV5-4	TRBJ1-4	many	TGTGCCAGCAGCTTGTACGGGGGATCTAATGAAAAACTGTTTTTT	CASSLYGGSNEKLFF
11	.	TRBV19	TRBJ2-5	many	TGTGCCAGTAGTAACGTGGAGACCCAGTACTTC	CASSNVETQYF
14	.	TRBV9	TRBJ1-6	.	TGTGCCAGCAGCGTAGAGGGGGGAGAATCACCCCTCCACTTT	CASSVEGGESPLHF
15	.	TRBV6-1	TRBJ2-1	few	TGTGCCAGCAGTGAAGACTGGGGTTCCTACAATGAGCAGTTCTTC	CASSEDWGSYNEQFF
14	TRBD1	TRBV18	TRBJ1-2	.	TGTGCCAGCTCACTACGAGGGGGCGAAGGTGGCTACACCTTC	CASSLRGGEGGYTF
17	TRBD1	TRBV25-1	TRBJ1-1	many	TGTGCCAGCATTCTCCACCGGGACAGGGTTTGGAACACTGAAGCTTTCTTT	CASILHRDRVWNTEAFF
15	.	TRBV7-9	TRBJ2-7	.	TGTGCCAGCAGCCTCCTTGGGGAGGGGGACCACGAGCAGTACTTC	CASSLLGEGDHEQYF
18	TRBD2	TRBV12-3/TRBV12-4	TRBJ2-1	.	TGTGCCAGCAGCGGACTAGCGGGAGGAGTAGCATCCTACAATGAGCAGTTCTTC	CASSGLAGGVASYNEQFF
19	.	TRBV25-1	TRBJ2-7	many	TGTGCCAGCAGTGAATCCGAAACCTCCAAAAGGGGATCTCCCTACGAGCAGTACTTC	CASSESETSKRGSPYEQYF
15	TRBD2	TRBV20-1	TRBJ2-7	once	TGCAGTGCTAGAGGGACTAGCAGGGTCGGGGCCGAGCAGTACTTC	CSARGTSRVGAEQYF
13	.	TRBV27	TRBJ1-2	few	TGTGCCAGCAGTCCGCGTCGGGGCTATGGCTACACCTTC	CASSPRRGYGYTF
16	TRBD2	TRBV5-1	TRBJ2-3	.	TGCGCCAGCAGCAGCCCTAGCGGGGGAGTCACAGATACGCAGTATTTT	CASSSPSGGVTDTQYF
14	.	TRBV7-6	TRBJ1-6	many	TGTGCCAGCAGCTTAGCGCTGGGCAATTCACCCCTCCACTTT	CASSLALGNSPLHF
14	.	TRBV6-1	TRBJ2-7	medium-sized	TGTGCCAGCAGCCCTACCTTGGGGGGCTACGAGCAGTACTTC	CASSPTLGGYEQYF
12	.	TRBV27	TRBJ2-4	many	TGTGCCAGCAGTTTTGACAAAAACATTCAGTACTTC	CASSFDKNIQYF
13	.	TRBV27	TRBJ2-5	many	TGTGCCAGCAGATTTCGGGCGAGAGAGACCCAGTACTTC	CASRFRARETQYF
13	.	TRBV6-1	TRBJ1-2	many	TGTGCCAGCTGGGGAGGGGGATTACATGGCTACACCTTC	CASWGGGLHGYTF
15	TRBD1	TRBV5-1	TRBJ2-1	many	TGCGCCAGCAGCTTGGCGGCAGGGGGTTACAATGAGCAGTTCTTC	CASSLAAGGYNEQFF
13	.	TRBV5-1	TRBJ1-1	many	TGCGCCAGCAGCTTGAGTTCGGGGGCGACAGCTTTCTTT	CASSLSSGATAFF
15	.	TRBV28	TRBJ2-2	few	TGTGCCAGCAGTTTATATGGGGGACCCACCGGGGAGCTGTTTTTT	CASSLYGGPTGELFF
15	TRBD2	TRBV11-2	TRBJ2-1	many	TGTGCCAGCAGCGACTCTAGCGGGGGCTACAATGAGCAGTTCTTC	CASSDSSGGYNEQFF